The clone carrying this T cell receptor (beta chain) was detected many times. Antigen unknown. These data originate in a study of T-cell reconstitution after alpha-beta-depleted transplantation in children. A library of TCRbeta sequences, prepared with unique molecular identifiers, was generated. TCRdb analysed the PCR reads with MiXCR anew, one entry per CDR3 protein. Of approximately 290,000 distinct CDR3 sequences listed, around 10% are singletons. Broader study findings: T-cell numbers and diversity one year post-transplant derived largely from freshly generated T cells.

This CDR3 is built from 14 residues. The junction had 7 bases not matched to a gene; V was cut back by 6 bases and J by 4 bases. The specimen comprised peripheral blood, sampled 180 days after TCRalphabeta/CD19-depleted stem cell transplant. This TCR derives from a male patient aged 2-15 years who had a stem cell transplant for chronic granulomatous disease, so the T cells may come from the graft donor. The chain employs TRBV12-3 or TRBV12-4 and TRBJ2-7, with TRBD1 matching 9 bases. In DNA, the CDR3 is TGTGCCAGCAGGTTGGGACAGGGAACGTACGAGCAGTACTTC. Its translation: CASRLGQGTYEQYF.